This TCR beta chain comes out of a study of OX40 agonist ivuxolimab in advanced cancers. Background on the study: Ivuxolimab, which patients received intravenously every 2 weeks, was dosed at 0.01 to 10 mg/kg. The study enrolled dose-escalation patients with hepatocellular carcinoma, melanoma, renal cell or head and neck cancer.

On this clone: Its antigen is as yet unknown.

The germline gives CDR1 SQVTM, CDR2 ANQGSEA. The V gene lost 7 bases and the J gene lost 2 bases, with 8 bases spanning the gap. The CDR3 length is 11 residues. Notes on the study in general: At 0.1 to 3.0 mg/kg, clonal expansion of CD4+ and CD8+ blood T cells had occurred by week 6.

Using immunoSEQ multiplex PCR, the repertoire was profiled, and TCRdb retains in-frame clones only, with some absent. The sample holds 100,000 to 110,000 clones, around 93% seen once. The TCR originated in an adult with an advanced solid tumor such as melanoma, head and neck, liver or kidney cancer. The chain combines TRBV29-1 with TRBJ1-2; unclear D gene. This specimen consisted of CD4+ or CD8+ T cells sorted from blood, obtained in a trial of the OX40 agonist ivuxolimab. The CDR3 loop is CSGFLNYGYTF. For the CDR3, the DNA is TGCAGCGGTTTCCTAAACTATGGCTACACCTTC.